This TCR beta chain was found in a study of long-term antiretroviral therapy in people with HIV. General study points: In the period from the mid-2000s to the late 2010s, blood was collected, possibly under older ART regimens.

Sequencing used immunoSEQ v3.0 at survey level. Repertoires were generated with immunoSEQ multiplex PCR, while TCRdb's copy carries only in-frame clones and drops some. The sample lists 15,000 to 20,000 clones, approximately 80% occurring once. Of note for this clone: Its antigen is as yet unknown.

The junction had 6 bases not matched to a gene; V was cut back by 8 bases and J by 0 bases. The CDR3 consists of 13 residues. Germline loops: CDR1 GTSNPN, CDR2 SVGIG (reference sequence). The receptor was isolated from a man aged 18 to 29 with HIV. The material was unsorted PBMCs, obtained 0.3 years after starting antiretroviral therapy. The V and J genes are TRBV30 and TRBJ2-7, with 8 bases matching TRBD2. The CDR3 bases are TGTGCCGCGGAGCGGGGGTTCTCCTACGAGCAGTACTTC. Translation: CAAERGFSYEQYF.